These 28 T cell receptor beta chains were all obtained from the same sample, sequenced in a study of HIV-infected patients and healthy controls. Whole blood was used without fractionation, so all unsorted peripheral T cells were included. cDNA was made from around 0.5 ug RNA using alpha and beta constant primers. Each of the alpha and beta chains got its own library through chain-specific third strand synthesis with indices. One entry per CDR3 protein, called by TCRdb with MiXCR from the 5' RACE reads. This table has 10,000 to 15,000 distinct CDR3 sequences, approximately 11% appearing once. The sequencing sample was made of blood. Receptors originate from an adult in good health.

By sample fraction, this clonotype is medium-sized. CDR3 DNA: TGTGCCAGCAGTTTCTTACAGACAGCTAATTCACCCCTCCACTTT. This encodes CASSFLQTANSPLHF. The chain links TRBV12-3 or TRBV12-4 to TRBJ1-6; TRBD1 might be the D (5 bases). The CDR3 spans 15 residues. Trimming stripped 3 bases from V and 6 bases from J, with 12 bases between.

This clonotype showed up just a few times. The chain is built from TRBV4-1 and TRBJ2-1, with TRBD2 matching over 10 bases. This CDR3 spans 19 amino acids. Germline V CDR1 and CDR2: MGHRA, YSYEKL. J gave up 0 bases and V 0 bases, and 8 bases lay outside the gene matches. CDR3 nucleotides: TGCGCCAGCAGCCAAGATCCGGCTAGCGGGAGCCCCTCCTACAATGAGCAGTTCTTC. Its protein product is CASSQDPASGSPSYNEQFF.

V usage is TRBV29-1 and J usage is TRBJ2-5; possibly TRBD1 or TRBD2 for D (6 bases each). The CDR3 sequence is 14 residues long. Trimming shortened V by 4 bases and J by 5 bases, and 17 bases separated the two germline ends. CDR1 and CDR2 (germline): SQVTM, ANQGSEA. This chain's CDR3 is CSVALRSGAETQYF. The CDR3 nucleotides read TGCAGCGTTGCCCTTAGGTCGGGGGCCGAGACCCAGTACTTC.

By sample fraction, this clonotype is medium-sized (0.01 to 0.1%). The CDR3, as DNA: TGCGCCAGCAGCCACCCCGGTAGGGGGGCCGGCACCGGGGAGCTGTTTTTT. This sequence encodes CASSHPGRGAGTGELFF. V gene TRBV4-1 combines with J gene TRBJ2-2, with D possibly being TRBD1 or TRBD2 (6 bases each). The CDR3 runs to 17 residues. CDR1 and CDR2 (germline): MGHRA, YSYEKL. Trimming cost V 3 bases and J 4 bases, with 18 bases left between them.

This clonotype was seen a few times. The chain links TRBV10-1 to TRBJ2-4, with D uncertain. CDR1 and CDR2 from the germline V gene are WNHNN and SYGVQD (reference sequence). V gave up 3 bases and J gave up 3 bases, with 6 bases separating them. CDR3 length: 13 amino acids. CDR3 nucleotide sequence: TGCGCCAGCAGTGACGGAGACAAAAACATTCAGTACTTC. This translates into CASSDGDKNIQYF.

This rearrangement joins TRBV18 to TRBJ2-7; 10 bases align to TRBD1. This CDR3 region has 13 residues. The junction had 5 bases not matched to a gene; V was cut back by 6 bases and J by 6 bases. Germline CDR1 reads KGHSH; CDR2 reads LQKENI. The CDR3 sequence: CASSGRDRGEQYF. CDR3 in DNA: TGTGCCAGCTCCGGAAGGGACAGGGGCGAGCAGTACTTC.

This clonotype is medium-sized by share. The CDR3 sequence: CASSLAQPQHF. Here the CDR3 DNA reads TGTGCCAGCAGTTTAGCTCAGCCCCAGCATTTT. The chain is built from TRBV12-3 or TRBV12-4 and TRBJ1-5, with D uncertain. This CDR3 is built from 11 residues. V was shortened by 0 bases and J by 6 bases, with 0 bases between the two germline ends.

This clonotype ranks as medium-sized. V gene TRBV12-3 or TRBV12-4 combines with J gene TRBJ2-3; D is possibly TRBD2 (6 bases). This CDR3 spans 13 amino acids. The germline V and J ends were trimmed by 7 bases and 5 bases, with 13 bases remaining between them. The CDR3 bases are TGTGCCAGCACCCCGGGGGTCCTAGATACGCAGTATTTT. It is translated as CASTPGVLDTQYF.

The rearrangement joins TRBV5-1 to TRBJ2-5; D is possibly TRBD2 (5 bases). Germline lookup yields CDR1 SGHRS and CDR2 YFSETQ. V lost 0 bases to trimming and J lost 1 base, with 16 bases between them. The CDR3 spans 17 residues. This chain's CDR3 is CASSLAGVGVGQETQYF. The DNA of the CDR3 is TGCGCCAGCAGCTTGGCCGGAGTGGGAGTGGGCCAAGAGACCCAGTACTTC.

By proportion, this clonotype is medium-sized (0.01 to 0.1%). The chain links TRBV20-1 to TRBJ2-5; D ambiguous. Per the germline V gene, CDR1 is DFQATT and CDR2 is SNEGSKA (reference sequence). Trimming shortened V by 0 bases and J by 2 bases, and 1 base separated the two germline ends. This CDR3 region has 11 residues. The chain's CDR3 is CSARDQETQYF. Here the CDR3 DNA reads TGCAGTGCTAGAGATCAAGAGACCCAGTACTTC.

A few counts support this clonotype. CDR3 protein: CSASEGPSTDTQYF. Here the CDR3 DNA reads TGCAGTGCTAGTGAGGGGCCAAGCACAGATACGCAGTATTTT. The rearrangement joins TRBV20-1 to TRBJ2-3; D assignment may be TRBD1 or TRBD2 (5 bases each). This CDR3 comprises 14 residues. V dropped 3 bases and J dropped 0 bases, with 10 bases sitting between them. Germline CDR1 DFQATT, CDR2 SNEGSKA (reference sequence).

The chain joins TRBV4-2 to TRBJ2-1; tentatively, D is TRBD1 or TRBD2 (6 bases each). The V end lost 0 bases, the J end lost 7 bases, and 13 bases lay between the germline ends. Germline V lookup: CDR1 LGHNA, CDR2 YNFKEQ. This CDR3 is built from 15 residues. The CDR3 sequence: CASSQDRRGANEQFF. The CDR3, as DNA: TGTGCCAGCAGCCAAGATCGGAGGGGGGCGAATGAGCAGTTCTTC.

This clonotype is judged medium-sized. This CDR3 reads CASSRRTSGSTNEQFF. The CDR3 nucleotides read TGTGCCAGCAGCCGGCGGACTAGCGGGAGTACCAATGAGCAGTTCTTC. This chain connects TRBV3-1 to TRBJ2-1; 13 nucleotides line up with TRBD2. Germline V CDR1 and CDR2: LGHDT, YNNKEL (reference sequence). With V trimmed by 4 bases and J by 6 bases, 6 bases remained unmatched. CDR3 size: 16 residues.

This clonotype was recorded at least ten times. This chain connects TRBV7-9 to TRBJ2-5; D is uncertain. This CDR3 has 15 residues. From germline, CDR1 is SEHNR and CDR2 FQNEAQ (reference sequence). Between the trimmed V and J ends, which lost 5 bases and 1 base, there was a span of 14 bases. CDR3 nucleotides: TGTGCCAGCAGCCCGACTTCGAGTCTCCAAGAGACCCAGTACTTC. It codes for CASSPTSSLQETQYF.

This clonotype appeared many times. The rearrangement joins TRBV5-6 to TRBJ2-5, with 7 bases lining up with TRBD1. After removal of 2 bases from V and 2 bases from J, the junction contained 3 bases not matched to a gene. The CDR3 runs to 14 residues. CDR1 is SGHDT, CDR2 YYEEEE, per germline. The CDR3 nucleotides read TGTGCCAGCAGCTTAAGGACAGGTCAAGAGACCCAGTACTTC. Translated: CASSLRTGQETQYF.

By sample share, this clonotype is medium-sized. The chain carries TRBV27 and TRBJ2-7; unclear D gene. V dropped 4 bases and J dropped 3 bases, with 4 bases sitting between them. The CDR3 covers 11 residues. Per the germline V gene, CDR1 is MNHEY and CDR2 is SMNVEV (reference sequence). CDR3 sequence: CASSSDYEQYF. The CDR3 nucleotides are TGTGCCAGCAGTTCCGACTACGAGCAGTACTTC.

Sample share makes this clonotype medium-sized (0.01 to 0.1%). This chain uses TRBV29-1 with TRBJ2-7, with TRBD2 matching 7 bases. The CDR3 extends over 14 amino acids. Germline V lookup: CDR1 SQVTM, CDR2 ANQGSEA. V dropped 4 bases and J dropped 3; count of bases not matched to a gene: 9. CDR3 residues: CSVVRRERIYEQYF. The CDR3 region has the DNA TGCAGCGTTGTCCGGCGGGAGAGGATCTACGAGCAGTACTTC.

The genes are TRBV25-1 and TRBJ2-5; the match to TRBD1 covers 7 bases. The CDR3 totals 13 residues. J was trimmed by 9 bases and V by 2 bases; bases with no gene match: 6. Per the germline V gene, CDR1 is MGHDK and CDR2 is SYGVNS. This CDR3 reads CASSEGDSGAQYF. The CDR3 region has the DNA TGTGCCAGCAGTGAAGGGGACAGTGGGGCCCAGTACTTC.

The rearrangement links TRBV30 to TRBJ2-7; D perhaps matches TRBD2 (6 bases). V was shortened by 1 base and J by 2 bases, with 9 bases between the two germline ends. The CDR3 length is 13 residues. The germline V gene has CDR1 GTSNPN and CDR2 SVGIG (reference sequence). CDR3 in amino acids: CAWSGGATYEQYF. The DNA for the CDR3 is TGTGCCTGGAGTGGCGGGGCAACCTACGAGCAGTACTTC. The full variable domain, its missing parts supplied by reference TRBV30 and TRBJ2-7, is SQTIHQWPATLVQPVGSPLSLECTVEGTSNPNLYWYRQAAGRGLQLLFYSVGIGQISSEVPQNLSASRPQDRQFILSSKKLLLSDSGFYLCAWSGGATYEQYFGPGTRLTVT.

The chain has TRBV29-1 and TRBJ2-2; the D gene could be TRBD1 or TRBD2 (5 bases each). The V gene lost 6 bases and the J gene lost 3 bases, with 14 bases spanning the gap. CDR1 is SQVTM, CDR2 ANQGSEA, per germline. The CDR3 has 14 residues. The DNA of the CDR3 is TGCAGCGTCGCCGGGACGGTCTACACCGGGGAGCTGTTTTTT. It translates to CSVAGTVYTGELFF.

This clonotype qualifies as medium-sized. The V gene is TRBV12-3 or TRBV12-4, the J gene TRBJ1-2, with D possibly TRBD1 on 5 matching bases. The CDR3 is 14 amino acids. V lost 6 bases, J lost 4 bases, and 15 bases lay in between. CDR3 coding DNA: TGTGCCAGCAGGCAAACGGGGGGTCCCTATGGCTACACCTTC. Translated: CASRQTGGPYGYTF.

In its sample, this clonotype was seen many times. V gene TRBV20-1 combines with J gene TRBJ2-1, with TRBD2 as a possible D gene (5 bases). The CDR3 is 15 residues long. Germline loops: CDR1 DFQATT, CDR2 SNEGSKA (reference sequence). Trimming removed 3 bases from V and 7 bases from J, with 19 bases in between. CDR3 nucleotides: TGCAGTGCTAGTGGGAGCGGCACCGTGGGGAATGAGCAGTTCTTC. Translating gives CSASGSGTVGNEQFF.

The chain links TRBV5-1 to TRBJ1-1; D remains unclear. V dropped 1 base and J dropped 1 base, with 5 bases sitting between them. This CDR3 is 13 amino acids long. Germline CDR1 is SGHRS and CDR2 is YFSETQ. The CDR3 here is CASSLTQNTEAFF. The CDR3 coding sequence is TGCGCCAGCAGCTTGACGCAGAACACTGAAGCTTTCTTT.

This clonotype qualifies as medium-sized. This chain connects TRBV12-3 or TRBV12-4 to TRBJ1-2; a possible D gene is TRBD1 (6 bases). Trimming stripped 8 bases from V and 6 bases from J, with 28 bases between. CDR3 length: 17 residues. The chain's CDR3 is CASSFGGLGRQPHGYTF. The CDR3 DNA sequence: TGTGCCAGCTCGTTCGGGGGCCTGGGACGCCAACCACATGGCTACACCTTC.

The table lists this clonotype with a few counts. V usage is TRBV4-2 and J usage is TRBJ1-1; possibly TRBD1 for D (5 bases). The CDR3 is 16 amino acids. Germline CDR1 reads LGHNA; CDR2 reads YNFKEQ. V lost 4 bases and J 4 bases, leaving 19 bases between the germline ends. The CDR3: CASSPPGGGYRTEAFF. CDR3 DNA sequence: TGTGCCAGCAGCCCACCGGGGGGGGGGTACCGCACTGAAGCTTTCTTT.

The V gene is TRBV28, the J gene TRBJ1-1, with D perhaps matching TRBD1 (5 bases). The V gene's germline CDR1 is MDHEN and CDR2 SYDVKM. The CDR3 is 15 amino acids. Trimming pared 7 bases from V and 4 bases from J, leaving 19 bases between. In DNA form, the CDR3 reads TGTGCCAGCACCCCTATCGGGGGGTGGGGCACTGAAGCTTTCTTT. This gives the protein CASTPIGGWGTEAFF.

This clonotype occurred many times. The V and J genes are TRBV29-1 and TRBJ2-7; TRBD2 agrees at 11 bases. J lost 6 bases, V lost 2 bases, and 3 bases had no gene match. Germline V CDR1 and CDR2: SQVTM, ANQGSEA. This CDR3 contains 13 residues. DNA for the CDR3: TGCAGCGTTGAAAGGCTAGCGGGGGGCGAGCAGTACTTC. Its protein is CSVERLAGGEQYF.

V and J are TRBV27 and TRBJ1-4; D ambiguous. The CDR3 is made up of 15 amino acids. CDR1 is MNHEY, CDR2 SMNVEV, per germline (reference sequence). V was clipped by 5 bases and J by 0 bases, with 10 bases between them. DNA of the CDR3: TGTGCCAGCAGTCCCTCAACGGCAACTAATGAAAAACTGTTTTTT. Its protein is CASSPSTATNEKLFF.